This T cell receptor beta chain was recorded in a study of cytomegalovirus exposure and HLA in healthy donors. Details on this clone: Its antigen remains unidentified.

Whole-study results and caveats: Later analysis showed most CMV-associated TCR beta chains appearing HLA-restricted.

The PCR used 60 Vbeta and 13 Jbeta primers. Libraries were prepared by immunoSEQ multiplex PCR; TCRdb keeps only in-frame clonotypes and omits some of them. The table has about 110,000 clones, 79% seen once. Material for sequencing was PBMCs. The clonotype comes from a woman in her 40s in good health and CMV-seronegative.

CDR3 DNA sequence: TGCGCCAGCAGCTCTGGGGGCGGGGGTTCCAGTGAGGAGACCCAGTACTTC. Translated, it gives CASSSGGGGSSEETQYF. V gene TRBV5-1 combines with J gene TRBJ2-5, with D perhaps TRBD2 (7 bases). This CDR3 region has 17 residues. V shed 3 bases and J shed 5 bases, with 23 bases lying between them. In germline, CDR1 is SGHRS, CDR2 YFSETQ.